One and the same sample provided the 22 T cell receptor beta chains below, sequenced in a study of cytomegalovirus exposure and HLA in healthy donors. The PCR ran on 60 Vbeta and 13 Jbeta primers. Profiled with immunoSEQ multiplex PCR; TCRdb holds only in-frame clones, not every one. The sample yields approximately 190,000 clones, over 65% seen once. Sequencing was carried out using PBMCs. The source of these receptors is a man between 40 and 49 years old in good health and CMV-seropositive.

Here the CDR3 DNA reads TGTGCCAGCAGCCCTCAGCGGTTTGAGCAGTTCTTC. It is translated as CASSPQRFEQFF. The chain links TRBV7-2 to TRBJ2-1; TRBD2 might be the D (5 bases). Deletions cut 5 bases from V and 9 bases from J, with 11 bases between. Germline-derived CDR1 and CDR2 are SGHTA and FQGNSA. The CDR3 runs to 12 residues.

The genes are TRBV6-1 and TRBJ2-2; 9 bases map to TRBD2. The ends lost 7 bases at V and 6 bases at J; junction bases unmatched: 6. The CDR3 covers 14 residues. Per germline, CDR1 MNHNS and CDR2 SASEGT. CDR3 bases: TGTGCCAGCATGCGGGAGGGCCCTCCCGGGGAGCTGTTTTTT. Protein product: CASMREGPPGELFF.

The chain has TRBV9 and TRBJ2-7, with TRBD1 identical over 7 bases. Germline V gene lookup returns CDR1 SGDLS and CDR2 YYNGEE. This CDR3 is built from 13 residues. V lost 2 bases and J lost 6; bases outside the gene matches: 5. CDR3: CASSVRDSGEQYF. CDR3 DNA: TGTGCCAGCAGCGTCCGGGACAGTGGCGAGCAGTACTTC.

CDR3 protein: CAISESTSEYTGELFF. The CDR3 DNA is TGTGCCATCAGTGAGTCGACTAGCGAGTACACCGGGGAGCTGTTTTTT. V gene TRBV10-3 combines with J gene TRBJ2-2; TRBD2 matches at 8 bases. The V gene end was trimmed by 0 bases and the J gene end by 3 bases; junction bases not matched to a gene: 3. Germline values: CDR1 ENHRY, CDR2 SYGVKD. This CDR3 spans 16 amino acids.

J is TRBJ2-1 and V is TRBV7-3; TRBD2 aligns across 7 bases. The CDR3 is 16 amino acids. V dropped 4 bases and J dropped 5; count of bases not matched to a gene: 11. Germline V lookup: CDR1 SGHTA, CDR2 FQGTGA. The CDR3 reads CASSSSAGPHNNEQFF. DNA of the CDR3: TGTGCCAGCAGCTCATCAGCGGGACCCCATAACAATGAGCAGTTCTTC.

This clone was recorded a few times. This chain joins TRBV5-6 and TRBJ1-2; 7 bases match TRBD1. Per germline, CDR1 SGHDT and CDR2 YYEEEE. J lost 7 bases, V lost 1 base, and 10 bases had no gene match. This CDR3 is 15 amino acids long. CDR3 sequence (DNA): TGTGCCAGCAGCTTGAGGGGGCACAGGGCTGGTGGCTACACCTTC. It translates to CASSLRGHRAGGYTF.

The rearrangement joins TRBV15 to TRBJ2-7; TRBD1 might be the D (5 bases). The CDR3 runs to 14 residues. The germline gives CDR1 LNHNV, CDR2 YYDKDF (reference sequence). Deletions cut 0 bases from V and 2 bases from J, with 8 bases between. Here the CDR3 DNA reads TGTGCCACCAGCAGAGATCTGGGGCCCTACGAGCAGTACTTC. Its translation is CATSRDLGPYEQYF.

The chain joins TRBV5-5 to TRBJ2-5; 12 nucleotides align to TRBD2. The CDR3 is 15 amino acids. V shed 4 bases and J 4 bases; nucleotides not matched to a gene: 5. Germline V gene sequence: CDR1 SGHKS, CDR2 YYEKEE (reference sequence). The CDR3 spells CASSPTSGGVETQYF. CDR3 in DNA: TGTGCCAGCAGCCCGACTAGCGGGGGAGTAGAGACCCAGTACTTC.

This clone was counted only a few times. The genes are TRBV11-2 and TRBJ2-1; possibly TRBD2 for D (6 bases). V was cut by 2 bases and J by 7 bases, with 15 bases left in between. The length of the CDR3 is 15 residues. CDR1 is SGHAT, CDR2 FQNNGV, per germline. CDR3 DNA: TGTGCCAGCAGCTTATTCTCGGGGGTAGGAAATGAGCAGTTCTTC. It encodes CASSLFSGVGNEQFF.

The rearrangement joins TRBV7-7 to TRBJ2-1; 7 bases are a match to TRBD2. The CDR3 spans 16 residues. J was trimmed by 6 bases and V by 5 bases; bases with no gene match: 13. Germline assignment: CDR1 SSHAT and CDR2 FNYEAQ (reference sequence). The CDR3 bases are TGTGCCAGCAGCCCAAGACCGGGACTACAAATCAATGAGCAGTTCTTC. Translation: CASSPRPGLQINEQFF.

The CDR3 protein is CASSQETGATEAFF. The DNA for the CDR3 is TGTGCCAGCAGCCAGGAGACAGGGGCGACTGAAGCTTTCTTT. V usage is TRBV4-2 and J usage is TRBJ1-1, with 8 bases fitting TRBD1. Germline trimming cut 3 bases from V and 5 bases from J; bases unmatched to any gene: 5. Germline loops: CDR1 LGHNA, CDR2 YNFKEQ. This CDR3 spans 14 amino acids.

The chain joins TRBV18 to TRBJ1-2; D is undetermined. The germline V gene has CDR1 KGHSH and CDR2 LQKENI. The CDR3 runs to 13 residues. Trimming left V 4 bases short and J 0 bases short, with 6 bases between. For the CDR3, the DNA is TGTGCCAGCTCACAGATAGCTAACTATGGCTACACCTTC. It codes for CASSQIANYGYTF.

The chain uses TRBV5-1 and TRBJ2-7, with TRBD2 as a possible D gene (6 bases). The V gene's germline CDR1 is SGHRS and CDR2 YFSETQ. The V gene lost 4 bases and the J gene lost 0 bases, with 17 bases spanning the gap. This CDR3 region has 16 residues. CDR3 region: CASSLLGTSSSYEQYF. CDR3 sequence (DNA): TGCGCCAGCAGCCTGTTAGGGACTTCGAGCTCCTACGAGCAGTACTTC. Full variable domain (remainder filled in from reference TRBV5-1 and TRBJ2-7): KAGVTQTPRYLIKTRGQQVTLSCSPISGHRSVSWYQQTPGQGLQFLFEYFSETQRNKGNFPGRFSGRQFSNSRSEMNVSTLELGDSALYLCASSLLGTSSSYEQYFGPGTRLTVT.

The chain couples TRBV6-6 to TRBJ1-5, with 7 bases matching TRBD1. The length of the CDR3 is 15 residues. V shed 4 bases, J shed 0 bases, and the junction held 3 bases outside the gene matches. Germline-derived CDR1 and CDR2 are MNHNY and SVGAGI (reference sequence). CDR3 residues: CASSLDRASNQPQHF. In DNA, the CDR3 is TGTGCCAGCAGTTTAGACAGGGCTAGCAATCAGCCCCAGCATTTT.

The J gene is TRBJ2-3, the V gene TRBV13; no firm D call. V was cut by 6 bases and J by 0 bases, with 16 bases left in between. There are 16 residues in the CDR3. Germline V lookup: CDR1 PRHDT, CDR2 FYEKMQ (reference sequence). The CDR3: CASSPRIEPSTDTQYF. For the CDR3, the DNA is TGTGCCAGCAGTCCCCGTATAGAACCTAGCACAGATACGCAGTATTTT.

This chain connects TRBV19 to TRBJ2-3, with 7 bases that match TRBD2. The germline V gene has CDR1 LNHDA and CDR2 SQIVND (reference sequence). J lost 0 bases, V lost 7 bases, and 7 bases had no gene match. The length of the CDR3 is 15 residues. CDR3 loop: CASNSRERSTDTQYF. CDR3 nucleotides: TGTGCCAGTAACTCGCGGGAGCGGAGCACAGATACGCAGTATTTT.

Only a few counts were recorded for this clone. This sequence joins TRBV28 and TRBJ2-1; TRBD2 might be the D (6 bases). The germline V gene has CDR1 MDHEN and CDR2 SYDVKM. The CDR3 is made up of 17 amino acids. Deletions cut 2 bases from V and 4 bases from J, with 18 bases between. CDR3 residues: CASSLVERAYTYNEQFF. DNA for the CDR3: TGTGCCAGCAGTTTAGTCGAGCGGGCCTACACTTACAATGAGCAGTTCTTC.

The gene calls are TRBV5-1 and TRBJ1-1; 9 positions match TRBD1. Germline CDR1 reads SGHRS; CDR2 reads YFSETQ. V shed 7 bases and J 1 base; nucleotides not matched to a gene: 5. The CDR3 runs 14 residues. The CDR3 region is CASPGTGRNTEAFF. In nucleotides, the CDR3 is TGCGCCAGCCCCGGGACAGGGAGGAACACTGAAGCTTTCTTT.

The chain employs TRBV2 and TRBJ2-3; D ambiguous. Germline CDR1 and CDR2: SNHLY and FYNNEI. Trimming pared 0 bases from V and 2 bases from J, leaving 15 bases between. CDR3 size: 17 residues. The CDR3 sequence is CASSEALFLEHTDTQYF. CDR3 nucleotide sequence: TGTGCCAGCAGTGAAGCGCTTTTTCTGGAGCACACAGATACGCAGTATTTT.

The V gene is TRBV6-6, the J gene TRBJ2-2; 7 nucleotides line up with TRBD2. Per the germline V gene, CDR1 is MNHNY and CDR2 is SVGAGI (reference sequence). This CDR3 is built from 16 residues. The J segment lost 0 bases and the V segment lost 2 bases, leaving 3 bases of the junction unmatched. The CDR3 coding sequence is TGTGCCAGCAGTTACGGGAGGGCAACGAACACCGGGGAGCTGTTTTTT. It is translated as CASSYGRATNTGELFF.

The chain has TRBV12-5 and TRBJ2-7; 9 bases fit TRBD1. The length of the CDR3 is 14 residues. Losses at the gene ends were 1 base for V and 7 bases for J; bases not matched to a gene: 5. Germline values: CDR1 LGHNT, CDR2 FRNRAP. The chain's CDR3 is CASGLGRTGEEQYF. The CDR3 bases are TGTGCTAGTGGTTTGGGAAGGACAGGGGAGGAGCAGTACTTC. The variable domain in full, completed from reference TRBV12-5 and TRBJ2-7, reads DARVTQTPRHKVTEMGQEVTMRCQPILGHNTVFWYRQTMMQGLELLAYFRNRAPLDDSGMPKDRFSAEMPDATLATLKIQPSEPRDSAVYFCASGLGRTGEEQYFGPGTRLTVT.

This clone was recorded only once. The chain uses TRBV29-1 and TRBJ2-6, with 10 bases fitting TRBD1. The CDR3 is 18 residues long. V shed 0 bases, J shed 0 bases, and the junction held 5 bases outside the gene matches. Per the germline V gene, CDR1 is SQVTM and CDR2 is ANQGSEA. The CDR3 bases are TGCAGCGTTGAAGATGGGGACAGGGGCCCCTCTGGGGCCAACGTCCTGACTTTC. Its protein product is CSVEDGDRGPSGANVLTF.